The entry that follows covers one T cell receptor (beta chain) sequence. V shed 4 bases and J 3 bases; nucleotides not matched to a gene: 7. The CDR3 loop spans 15 amino acids. Germline assignment: CDR1 SGHRS and CDR2 YFSETQ. This entry comes from a study of blood T cell repertoires in COVID-19. Looking at the study overall: Collection of acute and convalescent COVID-19 samples took place in the United States, Italy and Spain. T cells, B-cell-depleted T cells, or PBMCs provided the cDNA or gDNA that served as material.

Original processing methods: Researchers report that nucleated cell counts were estimated from reference gene primer amplification. The protocol was immunoSEQ multiplex PCR, while the TCRdb copy is restricted to in-frame clones and leaves out a portion. The V and J calls and the clone size are those of that table, but D and trimming were determined from the DNA. This table holds 200,000 to 300,000 clones, about 87% found once. The sequence was obtained from a woman aged 40-49 years with acute or convalescent COVID-19. The chain recombines TRBV5-1 with TRBJ1-2; 9 bases match TRBD1. The sequenced material came from peripheral blood. In DNA, the CDR3 is TGCGCCAGCAGCGAAGGGACAGGGCGACACTATGGCTACACCTTC. As protein: CASSEGTGRHYGYTF.